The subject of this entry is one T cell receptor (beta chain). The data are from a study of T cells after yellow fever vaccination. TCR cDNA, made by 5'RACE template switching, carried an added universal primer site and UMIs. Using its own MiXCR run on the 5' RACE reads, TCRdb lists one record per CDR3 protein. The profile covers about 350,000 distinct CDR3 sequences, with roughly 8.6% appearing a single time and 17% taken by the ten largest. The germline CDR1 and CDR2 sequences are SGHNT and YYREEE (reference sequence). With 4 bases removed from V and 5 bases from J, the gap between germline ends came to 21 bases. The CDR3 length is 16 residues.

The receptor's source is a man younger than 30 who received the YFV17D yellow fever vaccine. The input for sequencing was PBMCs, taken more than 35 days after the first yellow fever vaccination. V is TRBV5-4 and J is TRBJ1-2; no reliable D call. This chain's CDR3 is CASSQMLQQYLYGYTF. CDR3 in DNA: TGTGCCAGCAGCCAGATGTTGCAACAATACCTATATGGCTACACCTTC.